A single sample is the source of the 23 T cell receptor beta chains below, sequenced in a study of T-cell reconstitution after alpha-beta-depleted transplantation in children. TCRbeta library preparation incorporated unique molecular identifiers. TCRdb called the PCR reads again in MiXCR, with one record for every CDR3 protein. The sample lists around 200,000 distinct CDR3 sequences; around 8.4% were seen once. Here the sequenced sample was PBMCs, mostly from graft donor cells, taken 360 days after TCRalphabeta/CD19-depleted stem cell transplant. The receptors come from a male patient aged 2 to 10 who had a stem cell transplant for acute myeloid leukemia, so the T cells may come from the graft donor.

Details on this clonotype: A much larger clone differs by one base, so this may be a read error. CDR3 amino acids: CDSSSGLTHSYNEQFF. The CDR3 DNA reads TGTGACAGCAGTTCGGGACTAACTCACTCCTACAATGAGCAGTTCTTC. The chain employs TRBV12-3 or TRBV12-4 and TRBJ2-1, with 7 positions matching TRBD2. CDR3 length equals 16 residues.

This clonotype was observed a handful of times. This rearrangement joins TRBV28 to TRBJ1-2; 8 positions agree with TRBD1. The V and J ends lost 6 bases and 6 bases, in that order; junction bases with no gene match: 12. Germline values: CDR1 MDHEN, CDR2 SYDVKM. CDR3 length equals 15 residues. The CDR3 DNA is TGTGCCAGCAGCCCCGTGGGACAGGCCCAAGATGGCTACACCTTC. It is translated as CASSPVGQAQDGYTF.

To note about this clonotype: One junction end disagrees with the germline gene, perhaps due to a read error. The chain combines TRBV14 with TRBJ2-5, with no clear D. CDR3 length: 12 residues. CDR1 is SGHDN, CDR2 FVKESK, per germline. This chain's CDR3 is CASSQYQETEYF. Here the CDR3 DNA reads TGTGCCAGCAGCCAGTACCAAGAGACCGAGTACTTC.

In its sample, this clonotype was seen many times. V and J are TRBV28 and TRBJ2-6; no clear D gene. This CDR3 is 16 amino acids long. V gave up 1 base and J gave up 0 bases, with 7 bases separating them. CDR1 is MDHEN, CDR2 SYDVKM, per germline. CDR3 sequence: CASSLFRFSGANVLTF. CDR3 DNA: TGTGCCAGCAGTTTATTCCGGTTCTCTGGGGCCAACGTCCTGACTTTC.

This clonotype has more than one count but fewer than ten. This sequence joins TRBV5-6 and TRBJ2-1; D is possibly TRBD2 (6 bases). CDR3 length: 17 residues. V was trimmed by 1 base and J by 2 bases, leaving 16 bases between them. Germline CDR1 is SGHDT and CDR2 is YYEEEE. The CDR3: CASSLFETSSPYNEQFF. CDR3 in DNA: TGTGCCAGCAGCTTGTTCGAGACTAGTAGTCCCTACAATGAGCAGTTCTTC.

This rearrangement joins TRBV7-8 to TRBJ1-5; 10 bases fit TRBD1. With 2 bases clipped from V and 1 base from J, the junction kept 11 bases outside the gene matches. Germline V gene data show CDR1 as SGHVS and CDR2 as FQNEAQ. The length of the CDR3 is 19 residues. The DNA for the CDR3 is TGTGCCAGCAGCTTATCCGGGACAGGGGTGATCGGAAGCAATCAGCCCCAGCATTTT. Translation: CASSLSGTGVIGSNQPQHF.

This clonotype was seen only a few times. Here the CDR3 DNA reads TGTGCTAGTGGGCTCGGGGGAACCGGGGAGCTGTTTTTT. This sequence encodes CASGLGGTGELFF. This chain connects TRBV12-5 to TRBJ2-2; possibly TRBD2 for D (6 bases). The CDR3 covers 13 residues. V lost 6 bases and J lost 5, with 10 bases in between. Germline-derived CDR1 and CDR2 are LGHNT and FRNRAP.

Many counts were recorded for this clonotype. CDR3 protein: CASSLGPWDRGRKVVPDTQYF. DNA for the CDR3: TGCGCCAGCAGCTTGGGGCCTTGGGACAGGGGGCGAAAGGTCGTTCCAGATACGCAGTATTTT. The genes are TRBV5-1 and TRBJ2-3; 12 bases are a match to TRBD1. With 0 bases clipped from V and 4 bases from J, the junction kept 18 bases outside the gene matches. The length of the CDR3 is 21 residues. The germline V gene encodes CDR1 SGHRS and CDR2 YFSETQ.

This chain joins TRBV12-3 or TRBV12-4 and TRBJ2-5; 10 bases map to TRBD1. This CDR3 has 16 amino acids. V was clipped by 5 bases and J by 1 base; unmatched bases: 7. Written as DNA, the CDR3 is TGTGCCAGCAGTCCGGACAGGGGGGAATCCCAAGAGACCCAGTACTTC. It yields the protein CASSPDRGESQETQYF.

The rearrangement links TRBV28 to TRBJ2-3; D gene uncertain. The CDR3 totals 15 residues. Germline V gene data show CDR1 as MDHEN and CDR2 as SYDVKM. Trimming took 6 bases from V and 4 from J, leaving 17 bases between them. The CDR3 DNA follows: TGTGCCAGCAGCGGCAGATGGTACGCGGCAGATACGCAGTATTTT. Translation gives CASSGRWYAADTQYF.

The chain links TRBV20-1 to TRBJ1-1; a weak D match, TRBD1 (5 bases). CDR3 length: 11 amino acids. Trimming removed 5 bases at V and 4 bases at J, with 8 bases between. CDR1 and CDR2 from the germline V gene are DFQATT and SNEGSKA (reference sequence). In DNA form, the CDR3 reads TGCAGTGCTGGGGGGACCACTGAAGCTTTCTTT. This gives the protein CSAGGTTEAFF.

This clonotype was observed at least ten times. The J gene is TRBJ2-2, the V gene TRBV5-1; tentatively, D is TRBD2 (6 bases). V lost 3 bases and J 4 bases, leaving 16 bases between the germline ends. This CDR3 has 16 residues. Germline V CDR1 and CDR2: SGHRS, YFSETQ. Written as DNA, the CDR3 is TGCGCCAGCAGCTCGGGTAGCGGAGGGGTCACCGGGGAGCTGTTTTTT. It encodes CASSSGSGGVTGELFF.

This clonotype occurred many times. This chain connects TRBV12-3 or TRBV12-4 to TRBJ1-2, with D unclear. V lost 6 bases to trimming and J lost 0 bases, with 17 bases between them. The CDR3 contains 16 residues. The CDR3 nucleotides are TGTGCCAGCAGCACCAGGCGGGGATTATCTAACTATGGCTACACCTTC. Translated: CASSTRRGLSNYGYTF.

This clonotype was seen ten or more times. This sequence joins TRBV3-1 and TRBJ2-7, with D perhaps matching TRBD2 (5 bases). The CDR3 has 13 amino acids. Trimming took off 2 bases at V and 4 bases at J, with 9 bases between the two ends. CDR1 is LGHDT and CDR2 is YNNKEL in the germline V gene (reference sequence). This CDR3 reads CASSQNGGYEQYV. Here the CDR3 DNA reads TGTGCCAGCAGCCAAAACGGAGGTTACGAGCAGTACGTC.

This clonotype was counted many times. The rearrangement uses TRBV7-6 and TRBJ2-2; 10 positions match TRBD2. Trimming at V came to 5 bases and at J to 1 base, leaving 4 bases not matched to a gene. The CDR3 is made up of 16 amino acids. CDR1 is SGHVS and CDR2 is FNYEAQ in the germline V gene. This CDR3 reads CASSPRLAGNTGELFF. CDR3 in DNA: TGTGCCAGCAGCCCCCGACTAGCGGGGAACACCGGGGAGCTGTTTTTT.

The chain combines TRBV5-1 with TRBJ2-1; 9 nucleotides align to TRBD2. The J segment lost 5 bases and the V segment lost 0 bases, leaving 6 bases of the junction unmatched. Germline V gives CDR1 SGHRS, CDR2 YFSETQ. CDR3 length equals 16 residues. Here the CDR3 DNA reads TGCGCCAGCAGCTTGGTGGCGGGAGGGGTGAACAATGAGCAGTTCTTC. It codes for CASSLVAGGVNNEQFF. Full variable domain (missing parts from reference TRBV5-1 and TRBJ2-1): KAGVTQTPRYLIKTRGQQVTLSCSPISGHRSVSWYQQTPGQGLQFLFEYFSETQRNKGNFPGRFSGRQFSNSRSEMNVSTLELGDSALYLCASSLVAGGVNNEQFFGPGTRLTVL.

This clonotype was seen many times. The chain carries TRBV29-1 and TRBJ2-3; TRBD2 matches 8 bases. The CDR3 is 15 residues long. Germline values: CDR1 SQVTM, CDR2 ANQGSEA. V lost 4 bases, J lost 0 bases, and 6 bases stayed unmatched. The CDR3 spells CSVVWASGSTDTQYF. CDR3 DNA sequence: TGCAGCGTTGTTTGGGCTAGCGGGAGCACAGATACGCAGTATTTT.

The gene calls are TRBV6-2 or TRBV6-3 and TRBJ2-7; 11 nucleotides match TRBD2. Germline values: CDR1 MNHEY, CDR2 SVGEGT. V trimming: 7 bases; J trimming: 1 base; junction bases outside the gene matches: 3. The CDR3 extends over 14 amino acids. CDR3 nucleotide sequence: TGTGCCAGCACCCGACTAGCGGGGTCCTACGAGCAGTACTTC. Protein: CASTRLAGSYEQYF.

Only a few counts were recorded for this clonotype. Its ends do not fully match the called genes, so a read error is possible. The chain couples TRBV7-7 to TRBJ2-5, with 8 bases aligning to TRBD1. Looked up from germline, CDR1 is SSHAT and CDR2 is FNYEAQ (reference sequence). The CDR3 is made up of 15 amino acids. CDR3 in amino acids: CASSLVRGLEETQYF. The DNA of the CDR3 is TGTGCTAGCAGCTTGGTCAGGGGGCTCGAGGAGACCCAGTACTTC.

Ten or more counts support this clonotype. The J gene is TRBJ2-1, the V gene TRBV25-1, with 11 nucleotides matching TRBD2. Germline loops: CDR1 MGHDK, CDR2 SYGVNS. The V gene end was trimmed by 0 bases and the J gene end by 0 bases; junction bases not matched to a gene: 10. This CDR3 spans 20 amino acids. The DNA for the CDR3 is TGTGCCAGCAGTGAATATCCGGCTAGCGGGAGGACCAGCTCCTACAATGAGCAGTTCTTC. Translating gives CASSEYPASGRTSSYNEQFF.

This clonotype was seen a handful of times. The rearrangement joins TRBV5-6 to TRBJ1-6; TRBD1 is a possible D gene (6 bases). Germline CDR1 SGHDT, CDR2 YYEEEE. The V end lost 3 bases, the J end lost 9 bases, and 16 bases lay between the germline ends. CDR3 length: 15 amino acids. The chain's CDR3 is CASSWYDRMSSPLHF. CDR3 in DNA: TGTGCCAGCAGCTGGTACGACAGGATGTCTTCACCCCTCCACTTT.

This clonotype was detected a few times. The CDR3 protein is CASSATDRYRKPPYEQYF. The CDR3 nucleotides read TGTGCCAGCAGCGCGACAGACAGATATAGAAAACCCCCCTACGAGCAGTACTTC. The chain combines TRBV14 with TRBJ2-7, with a possible D match to TRBD1 (5 bases). Germline V gives CDR1 SGHDN, CDR2 FVKESK. This CDR3 spans 18 amino acids. V shed 5 bases and J shed 2 bases, with 25 bases lying between them.

This clonotype was seen only a few times. The V and J genes are TRBV7-9 and TRBJ2-1, with 9 positions matching TRBD2. CDR1 and CDR2 (germline): SEHNR, FQNEAQ (reference sequence). The CDR3 has 15 amino acids. Losses at the gene ends were 7 bases for V and 0 bases for J; bases not matched to a gene: 4. DNA of the CDR3: TGTGCCAGCATATATAGCGGGAGCTCCTACAATGAGCAGTTCTTC. Amino acids: CASIYSGSSYNEQFF.